This T cell receptor beta chain was retrieved from a study of post-analysis software for immune sequencing data. Study overall: The disease courses spanned relapsing-remitting, secondary progressive and progressive-relapsing forms of multiple sclerosis.

The table lists this clonotype with a few counts. Its target is unknown. Whole-study results and caveats: With TRBV5-6, TRBV5-1 and TRBV20-1 included, about five TRBV segments were more frequent in patients than in controls. Normalized Chao1 diversity in multiple sclerosis patients fell significantly below that of controls.

Tagging with unique molecular identifiers was a feature of the TCR beta cDNA libraries. TCRdb fed the PCR reads into MiXCR, producing one record per CDR3 protein. The table lists 820,000 or so distinct CDR3 sequences, around 50% of them singletons. V lost 4 bases to trimming and J lost 10 bases; unmatched junction nucleotides: 16. CDR1 and CDR2 (germline): DFQATT, SNEGSKA (reference sequence). The CDR3 sequence is 15 residues long. The source of this sequence is a girl aged 5-17 years with multiple sclerosis. Sequencing was performed on blood. The chain uses TRBV20-1 and TRBJ2-1, with TRBD2 identical over 7 bases. CDR3 in amino acids: CSATGSLSGSREQFF. CDR3 DNA sequence: TGCAGTGCTACCGGGTCACTTAGCGGGTCCAGGGAGCAGTTCTTC.